This record looks at one T cell receptor beta chain sequence and its context. Its antigen is not identified. These data originate in a study of cytomegalovirus exposure and HLA in healthy donors. V gave up 4 bases and J gave up 9 bases, with 21 bases separating them. CDR3 length equals 16 residues. CDR1 MGHRA and CDR2 YSYEKL come from the germline V gene. The PCR used 60 Vbeta and 13 Jbeta primers. The data were produced by immunoSEQ multiplex PCR, yet TCRdb's version contains in-frame clones alone and is incomplete. The profile shows more than 100,000 clones, roughly 80% of them singletons. Study-wide results and limits: Another analysis was done later, and it associated around 15,000 TCR beta sequences with HLA alleles at 0.05 false discovery rate. Apart from CMV serostatus, no immune exposure information was available. As confirmed in vitro, a few CMV-associated chains were specific for CMV antigens. In a later analysis, donors in an Asian-associated ancestry cluster reportedly had fewer N-insertions in productive TCRs than the cohort mean.

The source is a man aged 35 to 55 in good health and CMV-seronegative. This chain links TRBV4-1 with TRBJ2-2; a possible D gene is TRBD2 (7 bases). Input material: PBMCs. The CDR3 protein is CASSPGGRIRSRELFF. The CDR3 region has the DNA TGCGCCAGCAGCCCGGGGGGCCGGATCAGGAGCCGGGAGCTGTTTTTT.